This TCR beta chain was sequenced in a study of blood T cell repertoires in COVID-19. The germline V and J ends were trimmed by 1 base and 10 bases, with 20 bases remaining between them. Per germline, CDR1 LGHDT and CDR2 YNNKEL (reference sequence). The CDR3 is 17 residues long. Recruitment covered 20 to 25 US areas and drew participants whose ages spanned about 18 to 89 years. The assay was immunoSEQ multiplex PCR, and TCRdb's table has in-frame clones only and misses some. The sample lists roughly 250,000 clones; about 87% were seen once. Input material: PBMCs or T cells enriched from blood (not recorded which). This clonotype was obtained from a middle-aged woman who had been exposed to COVID-19. The rearrangement links TRBV3-1 (or the pseudogene TRBV3-2) to TRBJ1-6; D perhaps matches TRBD1 (6 bases). CDR3 sequence (DNA): TGTGCCAGCAGCCAAGGCCCGGGGTCCGCGGGGGGCTCACCCCTCCACTTT. Amino acids: CASSQGPGSAGGSPLHF.